What follows are 32 T cell receptor beta chains derived from one specimen sequenced in a study of blood T cell repertoires in COVID-19. Repertoires were generated with immunoSEQ multiplex PCR, while TCRdb's copy carries only in-frame clones and drops some. The sample consists of more than 130,000 clones, 84% of them appearing once. Sequences were obtained from peripheral blood. The receptors stem from a human donor in a cohort sampled during active COVID-19.

The rearrangement links TRBV14 to TRBJ2-3; 9 bases map to TRBD2. The CDR3 has 15 amino acids. Germline-derived CDR1 and CDR2 are SGHDN and FVKESK. Unmatched junction bases numbered 6, after V lost 6 bases and J lost 2 bases. The CDR3 sequence is CASSIIAGATDTQYF. CDR3 coding DNA: TGTGCCAGCAGTATCATAGCGGGAGCCACAGATACGCAGTATTTT.

V usage is TRBV5-1 and J usage is TRBJ1-2, with D uncertain. The CDR3 runs to 13 residues. Germline CDR1 and CDR2: SGHRS and YFSETQ. Trimming took off 7 bases at V and 1 base at J, with 11 bases between the two ends. The chain's CDR3 is CASGIQSNYGYTF. The CDR3 bases are TGCGCCAGCGGTATACAGAGTAACTATGGCTACACCTTC.

The chain recombines TRBV5-1 with TRBJ1-1; no firm D call. The CDR3 spans 14 residues. V lost 4 bases to trimming and J lost 3 bases, with 13 bases between them. The germline V gene encodes CDR1 SGHRS and CDR2 YFSETQ. Here the CDR3 DNA reads TGCGCCAGCAGCCCGGAAGACACATACACTGAAGCTTTCTTT. This translates into CASSPEDTYTEAFF.

The chain has TRBV7-3 and TRBJ1-5, with 7 bases matching TRBD1. The CDR3 runs 17 residues. V lost 2 bases, J lost 3 bases, and 10 bases stayed unmatched. Germline loops: CDR1 SGHTA, CDR2 FQGTGA. The CDR3, as DNA: TGTGCCAGCAGCTTAGTAATCGACAGGGCCTTCAATCAGCCCCAGCATTTT. Amino acids: CASSLVIDRAFNQPQHF.

This clone has just one count. The chain uses TRBV5-1 and TRBJ2-5; 16 bases align to TRBD2. This CDR3 contains 19 residues. The germline V gene has CDR1 SGHRS and CDR2 YFSETQ. J was trimmed by 4 bases and V by 1 base; bases with no gene match: 10. CDR3 region: CASSLIPGLAGGPRETQYF. In DNA form, the CDR3 reads TGCGCCAGCAGCTTGATACCGGGACTAGCGGGGGGGCCTCGAGAGACCCAGTACTTC. The entire variable domain, with the rest obtained from reference TRBV5-1 and TRBJ2-5, is as follows: KAGVTQTPRYLIKTRGQQVTLSCSPISGHRSVSWYQQTPGQGLQFLFEYFSETQRNKGNFPGRFSGRQFSNSRSEMNVSTLELGDSALYLCASSLIPGLAGGPRETQYFGPGTRLLVL.

The chain employs TRBV6-5 and TRBJ1-2; D perhaps matches TRBD1 (5 bases). CDR3 length: 12 residues. Per the germline V gene, CDR1 is MNHEY and CDR2 is SVGAGI. V lost 8 bases and J 6 bases, leaving 13 bases between the germline ends. As DNA, the CDR3 is TGTGCCAGCCGACGGGGGGAGAATGGCTACACCTTC. Protein product: CASRRGENGYTF.

Note on this clone: Within the sample, other DNA sequences also encode this same CDR3. This chain uses TRBV6-2 or TRBV6-3 with TRBJ1-1; weak D call: TRBD1 (5 bases). The CDR3 covers 14 residues. The germline gives CDR1 MNHEY, CDR2 SVGEGT. With 0 bases removed from V and 4 bases from J, the gap between germline ends came to 9 bases. As DNA, the CDR3 is TGTGCCAGCAGTTACTCGACGGGGGTCACTGAAGCTTTCTTT. Protein: CASSYSTGVTEAFF.

The chain uses TRBV27 and TRBJ1-2; D call uncertain. With 2 bases removed from V and 7 bases from J, the gap between germline ends came to 14 bases. Germline-derived CDR1 and CDR2 are MNHEY and SMNVEV (reference sequence). The CDR3 covers 14 residues. The CDR3 sequence is CASSLSGETGGYTF. The DNA for the CDR3 is TGTGCCAGCAGTTTAAGCGGGGAAACGGGTGGCTACACCTTC.

This clone was seen only a few times. The chain recombines TRBV9 with TRBJ2-7, with 14 positions matching TRBD2. The V gene end was trimmed by 1 base and the J gene end by 7 bases; junction bases not matched to a gene: 4. The CDR3 covers 15 residues. In germline, CDR1 is SGDLS, CDR2 YYNGEE. In DNA form, the CDR3 reads TGTGCCAGCAGCGTAAACGGACTAGCGGGGGGAGAGCAGTACTTC. Residues: CASSVNGLAGGEQYF.

CDR3 sequence: CASSLMSSYEQYF. CDR3 nucleotide sequence: TGTGCCAGCAGCCTCATGAGCTCCTACGAGCAGTACTTC. The genes are TRBV7-8 and TRBJ2-7; no firm D call. V was shortened by 5 bases and J by 0 bases, with 8 bases between the two germline ends. The germline gives CDR1 SGHVS, CDR2 FQNEAQ. The CDR3 is made up of 13 amino acids.

V gene TRBV7-6 combines with J gene TRBJ2-7, with 8 positions matching TRBD1. The CDR3 totals 16 residues. The germline CDR1 and CDR2 sequences are SGHVS and FNYEAQ. After removal of 5 bases from V and 7 bases from J, the junction contained 16 bases not matched to a gene. The CDR3 is CASSREDRGLSGEQYF. The CDR3, as DNA: TGTGCCAGCAGCCGGGAAGACAGGGGACTTTCGGGAGAGCAGTACTTC.

In the case of this clone: The junction and the germline gene differ at one end; a read error may be behind it. The rearrangement uses TRBV6-5 and TRBJ2-5; the match to TRBD2 covers 11 bases. Germline CDR1 reads MNHEY; CDR2 reads SVGAGI. The CDR3 totals 16 residues. The CDR3 DNA reads TGTGCCAGCAGTTACTGGTCTAGCGGGGGGCAAGGGACCCAGTACTTC. Residues: CASSYWSSGGQGTQYF.

V usage is TRBV5-1 and J usage is TRBJ2-1, with D possibly being TRBD1 (5 bases). V was cut by 0 bases and J by 13 bases, with 14 bases left in between. The CDR3 spans 13 residues. Germline-derived CDR1 and CDR2 are SGHRS and YFSETQ. CDR3 region: CASSLETRVLQFF. CDR3 bases: TGCGCCAGCAGCTTGGAGACCAGGGTTCTACAGTTCTTC.

The chain recombines TRBV5-1 with TRBJ1-3; D unresolved. Germline CDR1 reads SGHRS; CDR2 reads YFSETQ. Trimming cost V 0 bases and J 4 bases, with 11 bases left between them. The CDR3 totals 15 residues. This CDR3 reads CASSLDGQSGNTIYF. CDR3 in DNA: TGCGCCAGCAGCTTGGATGGCCAGTCCGGAAACACCATATATTTT.

V gene TRBV5-1 combines with J gene TRBJ2-7; D remains ambiguous. V lost 4 bases and J 5 bases, leaving 7 bases between the germline ends. CDR3 length: 11 amino acids. Germline CDR1 SGHRS, CDR2 YFSETQ. The CDR3 is CASSEYDEQYF. CDR3 sequence (DNA): TGCGCCAGCAGCGAGTATGACGAGCAGTACTTC.

This sequence joins TRBV7-8 and TRBJ2-7; D may be TRBD1 (5 bases). Deletions cut 0 bases from V and 2 bases from J, with 14 bases between. Per germline, CDR1 SGHVS and CDR2 FQNEAQ. The CDR3 sequence is 16 residues long. CDR3 DNA: TGTGCCAGCAGCTTAGCGCGGTGGCAGGGAACCTACGAGCAGTACTTC. This translates into CASSLARWQGTYEQYF.

The chain couples TRBV15 to TRBJ2-7, with a tentative D call TRBD2 (5 bases). V dropped 4 bases and J dropped 3 bases, with 16 bases sitting between them. This CDR3 has 15 amino acids. Germline CDR1 reads LNHNV; CDR2 reads YYDKDF (reference sequence). The CDR3 nucleotides are TGTGCCACCAGCACTTCCCGAGGGTTTTTCTACGAGCAGTACTTC. Translated, it gives CATSTSRGFFYEQYF.

This clone has only one observation. The J gene is TRBJ1-5, the V gene TRBV12-3 or TRBV12-4; no clear D. Trimming shortened V by 3 bases and J by 5 bases, and 5 bases separated the two germline ends. This CDR3 contains 12 residues. In DNA form, the CDR3 reads TGTGCCAGCAGTTTTTCGGATCAGCCCCAGCATTTT. It yields the protein CASSFSDQPQHF.

This clone was seen only a few times. The genes are TRBV2 and TRBJ1-2; tentatively, D is TRBD1 (6 bases). Germline lookup yields CDR1 SNHLY and CDR2 FYNNEI. V lost 4 bases to trimming and J lost 4 bases, with 13 bases between them. The length of the CDR3 is 14 residues. The CDR3 DNA follows: TGTGCCAGCAGTGGAAAGGGACAAGGCTATGGCTACACCTTC. Translating it yields CASSGKGQGYGYTF.

The genes are TRBV9 and TRBJ1-4; TRBD1 might be the D (6 bases). Germline values: CDR1 SGDLS, CDR2 YYNGEE. Trimming shortened V by 4 bases and J by 6 bases, and 16 bases separated the two germline ends. This CDR3 has 15 amino acids. CDR3 nucleotides: TGTGCCAGCAGCCCCGGGAGGGGGGGCGATGAAAAACTGTTTTTT. Translation gives CASSPGRGGDEKLFF.

The V and J genes are TRBV28 and TRBJ1-5; weak D call: TRBD1 (6 bases). V lost 10 bases and J lost 2, with 12 bases in between. This CDR3 spans 13 amino acids. The germline V gene has CDR1 MDHEN and CDR2 SYDVKM. The CDR3 sequence is CAIGAGGNQPQHF. Here the CDR3 DNA reads TGTGCCATTGGGGCAGGGGGCAATCAGCCCCAGCATTTT.

This rearrangement joins TRBV11-2 to TRBJ2-6; 10 bases align to TRBD2. The CDR3 totals 18 residues. The V segment lost 5 bases and the J segment 0 bases; nucleotides outside the gene matches: 7. Germline assignment: CDR1 SGHAT and CDR2 FQNNGV. The CDR3 DNA reads as TGTGCCAGCAGCGTCGTGATAGCGGGGGGCTCTGGGGCCAACGTCCTGACTTTC. Translation gives CASSVVIAGGSGANVLTF.

The chain employs TRBV9 and TRBJ1-3; D unresolved. The CDR3 runs to 14 residues. Trimming shortened V by 2 bases and J by 0 bases, and 6 bases separated the two germline ends. Germline V lookup: CDR1 SGDLS, CDR2 YYNGEE. The CDR3 DNA follows: TGTGCCAGCAGCGTTCAGAACTCTGGAAACACCATATATTTT. Protein product: CASSVQNSGNTIYF.

This clone was detected once. The chain joins TRBV18 to TRBJ2-3; a weak D match, TRBD2 (7 bases). Germline-derived CDR1 and CDR2 are KGHSH and LQKENI. The CDR3 length is 16 residues. V shed 6 bases and J shed 2 bases, with 18 bases lying between them. The CDR3 nucleotides read TGTGCCAGCTCCTCAAGGGGGGGGGCCTCCACAGATACGCAGTATTTT. It codes for CASSSRGGASTDTQYF.

The chain links TRBV5-5 to TRBJ2-7; TRBD1 aligns across 9 bases. The J segment lost 3 bases and the V segment lost 4 bases, leaving 5 bases of the junction unmatched. This CDR3 is built from 14 residues. Germline CDR1 SGHKS, CDR2 YYEKEE (reference sequence). The CDR3, as DNA: TGTGCCAGCAGCCCGCCGGGACAGGGCTACGAGCAGTACTTC. Encoded protein: CASSPPGQGYEQYF. Combining the CDR3 with reference TRBV5-5 and TRBJ2-7 gives the whole variable domain DAGVTQSPTHLIKTRGQQVTLRCSPISGHKSVSWYQQVLGQGPQFIFQYYEKEERGRGNFPDRFSARQFPNYSSELNVNALLLGDSALYLCASSPPGQGYEQYFGPGTRLTVT.

The J gene is TRBJ2-3, the V gene TRBV19, with TRBD1 matching 8 bases. CDR3 length equals 13 residues. From germline, CDR1 is LNHDA and CDR2 SQIVND (reference sequence). J lost 14 bases, V lost 3 bases, and 10 bases had no gene match. The chain's CDR3 is CASSILLGTGLYF. Written as DNA, the CDR3 is TGTGCCAGTAGTATTCTCCTCGGGACAGGTCTGTATTTT.

The chain couples TRBV5-1 to TRBJ2-3; TRBD2 matches at 8 bases. The J segment lost 0 bases and the V segment lost 4 bases, leaving 4 bases of the junction unmatched. The CDR3 extends over 15 amino acids. CDR1 SGHRS and CDR2 YFSETQ come from the germline V gene. The CDR3 reads CASSLSGASTDTQYF. DNA for the CDR3: TGCGCCAGCAGCCTTAGCGGGGCTAGCACAGATACGCAGTATTTT.

The chain combines TRBV5-1 with TRBJ1-5, with TRBD1 as a possible D gene (6 bases). CDR3 length: 15 residues. CDR1 and CDR2 from the germline V gene are SGHRS and YFSETQ. V lost 4 bases, J lost 0 bases, and 11 bases lay in between. The CDR3 here is CASSLQGHSNQPQHF. The DNA of the CDR3 is TGCGCCAGCAGCCTGCAGGGGCATAGCAATCAGCCCCAGCATTTT.

This chain uses TRBV5-1 with TRBJ2-5; the match to TRBD2 covers 7 bases. Germline V gives CDR1 SGHRS, CDR2 YFSETQ. The CDR3 totals 13 residues. The V segment lost 4 bases and the J segment 5 bases; nucleotides outside the gene matches: 5. CDR3 region: CASSRGLGETQYF. The CDR3 DNA follows: TGCGCCAGCAGCCGCGGACTAGGCGAGACCCAGTACTTC. Together with reference TRBV5-1 and TRBJ2-5, the CDR3 gives the full variable domain: KAGVTQTPRYLIKTRGQQVTLSCSPISGHRSVSWYQQTPGQGLQFLFEYFSETQRNKGNFPGRFSGRQFSNSRSEMNVSTLELGDSALYLCASSRGLGETQYFGPGTRLLVL.

The V gene is TRBV5-8, the J gene TRBJ2-1; D uncertain. The CDR3 contains 11 residues. Germline CDR1 is SGHTS and CDR2 is YDEGEE. V was pared by 2 bases and J by 13 bases, with 10 bases between. The CDR3: CASSFSGRQFF. The CDR3 DNA follows: TGTGCCAGCAGCTTCTCAGGTCGCCAGTTCTTC.

The genes are TRBV6-2 or TRBV6-3 and TRBJ2-1; 10 bases are shared with TRBD2. Germline V lookup: CDR1 MNHEY, CDR2 SVGEGT. This CDR3 contains 19 residues. J lost 0 bases, V lost 1 base, and 9 bases had no gene match. The DNA for the CDR3 is TGTGCCAGCAGTTACTTGCTAGCGGGGGCGACGAGCTCCTACAATGAGCAGTTCTTC. This codes for CASSYLLAGATSSYNEQFF.

The table lists this clone with many counts. V is TRBV11-1 and J is TRBJ1-2; 10 bases map to TRBD1. This CDR3 spans 15 amino acids. Germline CDR1 SGHAT, CDR2 FQDESV (reference sequence). Trimming took 5 bases from V and 5 from J; bases not matched to a gene: 8. CDR3 bases: TGTGCCAGCAGCCCTTCGACAGGGGGCTATTATGGCTACACCTTC. Translation: CASSPSTGGYYGYTF.